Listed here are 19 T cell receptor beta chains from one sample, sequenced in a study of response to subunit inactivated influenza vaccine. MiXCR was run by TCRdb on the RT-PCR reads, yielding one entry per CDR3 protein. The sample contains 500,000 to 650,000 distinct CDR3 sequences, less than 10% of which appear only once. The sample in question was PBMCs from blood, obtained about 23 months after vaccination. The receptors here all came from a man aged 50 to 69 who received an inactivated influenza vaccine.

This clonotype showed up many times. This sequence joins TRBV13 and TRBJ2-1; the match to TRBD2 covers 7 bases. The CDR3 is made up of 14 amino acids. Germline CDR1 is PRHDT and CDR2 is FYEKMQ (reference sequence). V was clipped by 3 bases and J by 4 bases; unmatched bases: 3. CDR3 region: CASSFRLAYNEQFF. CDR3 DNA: TGTGCCAGCAGCTTTCGACTAGCTTACAATGAGCAGTTCTTC. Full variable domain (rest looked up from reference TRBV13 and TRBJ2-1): AAGVIQSPRHLIKEKRETATLKCYPIPRHDTVYWYQQGPGQDPQFLISFYEKMQSDKGSIPDRFSAQQFSDYHSELNMSSLELGDSALYFCASSFRLAYNEQFFGPGTRLTVL.

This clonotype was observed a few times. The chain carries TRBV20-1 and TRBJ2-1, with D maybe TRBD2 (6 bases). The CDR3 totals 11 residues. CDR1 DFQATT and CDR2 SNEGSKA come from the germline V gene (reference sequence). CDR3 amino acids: CSATSLDEQFF. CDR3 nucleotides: TGCAGCGCGACTAGTTTGGATGAGCAGTTCTTC.

The CDR3 DNA follows: TGCAGTGCTAGAGGCGCCACCACCGGGGAGCTGTTTTTT. Residues: CSARGATTGELFF. The J gene is TRBJ2-2, the V gene TRBV20-1, with D unclear. Germline V gene lookup returns CDR1 DFQATT and CDR2 SNEGSKA (reference sequence). There are 13 residues in the CDR3. The V gene lost 1 base and the J gene lost 4 bases, with 7 bases spanning the gap.

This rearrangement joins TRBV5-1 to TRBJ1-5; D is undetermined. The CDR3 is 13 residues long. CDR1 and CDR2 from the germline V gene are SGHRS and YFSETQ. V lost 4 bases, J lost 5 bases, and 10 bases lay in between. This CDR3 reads CASSPTVDQPQHF. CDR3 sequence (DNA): TGCGCCAGCAGCCCCACGGTTGATCAGCCCCAGCATTTT.

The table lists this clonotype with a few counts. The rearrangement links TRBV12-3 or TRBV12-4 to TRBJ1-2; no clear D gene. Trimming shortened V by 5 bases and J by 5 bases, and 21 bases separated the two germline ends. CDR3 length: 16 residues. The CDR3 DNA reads TGTGCCAGCAGTCCGCGGACTATTCCATCCCTGTATGGCTACACCTTC. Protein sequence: CASSPRTIPSLYGYTF.

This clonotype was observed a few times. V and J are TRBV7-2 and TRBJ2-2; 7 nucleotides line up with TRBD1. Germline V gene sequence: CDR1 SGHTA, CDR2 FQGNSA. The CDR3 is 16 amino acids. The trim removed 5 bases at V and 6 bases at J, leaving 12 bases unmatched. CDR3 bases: TGTGCCAGCAGCCCCGTGACAGGGACCTATGCCGGGGAGCTGTTTTTT. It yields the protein CASSPVTGTYAGELFF.

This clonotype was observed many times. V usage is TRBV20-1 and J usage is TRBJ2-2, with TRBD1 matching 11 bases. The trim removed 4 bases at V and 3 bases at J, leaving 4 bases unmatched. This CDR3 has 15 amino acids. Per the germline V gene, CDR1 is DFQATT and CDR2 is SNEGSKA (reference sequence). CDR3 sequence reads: CSATGTGGDTGELFF. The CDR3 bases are TGCAGTGCTACCGGGACAGGGGGTGACACCGGGGAGCTGTTTTTT.

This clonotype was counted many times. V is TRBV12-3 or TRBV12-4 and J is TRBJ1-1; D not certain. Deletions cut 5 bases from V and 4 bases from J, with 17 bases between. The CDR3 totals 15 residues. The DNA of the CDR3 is TGTGCCAGCAGTCCGCCGGTTAAGAGACTCACTGAAGCTTTCTTT. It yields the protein CASSPPVKRLTEAFF.

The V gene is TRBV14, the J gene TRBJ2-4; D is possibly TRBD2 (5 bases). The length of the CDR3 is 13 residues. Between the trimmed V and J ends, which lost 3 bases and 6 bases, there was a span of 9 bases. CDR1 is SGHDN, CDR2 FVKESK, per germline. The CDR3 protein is CASSQADLNIQYF. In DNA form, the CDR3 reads TGTGCCAGCAGCCAGGCGGACTTAAACATTCAGTACTTC.

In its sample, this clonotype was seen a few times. The CDR3 DNA reads TGTGCCAGCAGTTTTAATGAGGGGGCGCGGGGAGAGACCCAGTACTTC. It is translated as CASSFNEGARGETQYF. The J gene is TRBJ2-5, the V gene TRBV12-3 or TRBV12-4; tentatively, D is TRBD1 (7 bases). The CDR3 spans 16 residues. Trimming took 3 bases from V and 4 from J, leaving 18 bases between them.

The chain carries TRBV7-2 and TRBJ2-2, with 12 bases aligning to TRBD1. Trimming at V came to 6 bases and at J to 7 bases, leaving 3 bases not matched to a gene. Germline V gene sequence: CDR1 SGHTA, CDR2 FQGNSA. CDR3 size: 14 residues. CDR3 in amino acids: CASRGQGAVGELFF. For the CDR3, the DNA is TGTGCCAGCAGGGGACAGGGGGCTGTCGGGGAGCTGTTTTTT.

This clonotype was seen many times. The CDR3 DNA reads as TGTGCCAGCAGCTTAGCAGGGAGGCGCACCGGGGAGCTGTTTTTT. It encodes CASSLAGRRTGELFF. The rearrangement links TRBV11-2 to TRBJ2-2; D may be TRBD2 (6 bases). CDR3 length: 15 residues. Germline CDR1 SGHAT, CDR2 FQNNGV. V was cut by 1 base and J by 4 bases, with 10 bases left in between.

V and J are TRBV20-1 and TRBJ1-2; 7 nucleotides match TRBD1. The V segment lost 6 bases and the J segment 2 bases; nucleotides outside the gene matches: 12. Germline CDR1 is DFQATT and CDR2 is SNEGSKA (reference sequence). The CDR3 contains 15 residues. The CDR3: CSARPGTVLNYGYTF. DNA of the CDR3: TGCAGTGCCAGACCCGGGACAGTACTAAACTATGGCTACACCTTC.

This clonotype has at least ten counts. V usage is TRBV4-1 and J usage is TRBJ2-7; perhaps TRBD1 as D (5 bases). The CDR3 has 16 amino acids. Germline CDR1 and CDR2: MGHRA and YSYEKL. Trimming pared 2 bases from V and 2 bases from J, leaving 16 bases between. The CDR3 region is CASSQHRRNEAYEQYF. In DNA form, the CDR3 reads TGCGCCAGCAGCCAACACAGGAGAAACGAGGCCTACGAGCAGTACTTC.

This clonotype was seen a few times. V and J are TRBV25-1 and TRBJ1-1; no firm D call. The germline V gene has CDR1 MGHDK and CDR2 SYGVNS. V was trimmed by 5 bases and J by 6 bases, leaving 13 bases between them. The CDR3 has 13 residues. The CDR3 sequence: CASSSPNKAEAFF. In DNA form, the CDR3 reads TGTGCCAGCAGTTCGCCCAACAAGGCTGAAGCTTTCTTT. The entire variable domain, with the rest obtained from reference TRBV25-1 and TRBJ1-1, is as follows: EADIYQTPRYLVIGTGKKITLECSQTMGHDKMYWYQQDPGMELHLIHYSYGVNSTEKGDLSSESTVSRIRTEHFPLTLESARPSHTSQYLCASSSPNKAEAFFGQGTRLTVV.

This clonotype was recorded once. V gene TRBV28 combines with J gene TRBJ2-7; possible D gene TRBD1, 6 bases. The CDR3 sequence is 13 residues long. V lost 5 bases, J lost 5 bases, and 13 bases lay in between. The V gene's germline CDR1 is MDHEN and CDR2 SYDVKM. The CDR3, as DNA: TGTGCCAGCAGTCCAACCCGGACAGACGAGCAGTACTTC. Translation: CASSPTRTDEQYF.

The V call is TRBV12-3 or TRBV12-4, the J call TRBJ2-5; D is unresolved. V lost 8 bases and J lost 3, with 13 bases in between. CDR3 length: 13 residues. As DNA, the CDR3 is TGTGCCAGCTCCCAAGGTCCCAAAGAGACCCAGTACTTC. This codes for CASSQGPKETQYF.

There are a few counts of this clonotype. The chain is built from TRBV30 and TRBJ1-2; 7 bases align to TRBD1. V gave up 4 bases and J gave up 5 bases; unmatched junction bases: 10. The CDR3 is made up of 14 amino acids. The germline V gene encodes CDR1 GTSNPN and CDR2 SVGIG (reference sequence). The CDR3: CAWTRDRGGYGYTF. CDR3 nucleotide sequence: TGTGCCTGGACAAGGGACAGAGGGGGGTATGGCTACACCTTC.

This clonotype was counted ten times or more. This CDR3 is CSVEDRSGHSYEQYF. DNA of the CDR3: TGCAGCGTTGAAGATCGATCGGGACACTCCTACGAGCAGTACTTC. V is TRBV29-1 and J is TRBJ2-7, with a tentative D call TRBD1 (6 bases). V shed 0 bases and J shed 0 bases, with 12 bases lying between them. Germline assignment: CDR1 SQVTM and CDR2 ANQGSEA. This CDR3 comprises 15 residues.